One sample yielded the 32 T cell receptor beta chains listed below, sequenced in a study of CD8+ T cells in alopecia areata. The sample's treatment: oral pan-JAK inhibitor, 5-10 mg twice daily. RNA was isolated and reverse transcribed to cDNA, the sequencing template. Produced via immunoSEQ multiplex PCR; TCRdb's table is partial and in-frame only. The sample contains roughly 110,000 clones, less than 90% of which appear only once. The material sequenced was CD8+ T cells sorted from blood, taken at week 24, from a patient treated with tofacitinib. These TCRs come from a human donor with alopecia areata.

The rearrangement uses TRBV10-2 and TRBJ2-7; D unresolved. The CDR3 spans 12 residues. V was cut by 4 bases and J by 4 bases, with 8 bases left in between. Germline V CDR1 and CDR2: WSHSY, SAAADI. CDR3 sequence: CASSGPLYEQYF. CDR3 bases: TGCGCCAGCAGTGGGCCATTATACGAGCAGTACTTC.

This chain's CDR3 is CASSQDYRAGGNTIYF. Here the CDR3 DNA reads TGCGCCAGCAGCCAAGATTACAGGGCTGGTGGAAACACCATATATTTT. The chain joins TRBV4-3 to TRBJ1-3; D possibly corresponds to TRBD1 (6 bases). The CDR3 runs to 16 residues. Trimming removed 0 bases from V and 3 bases from J, with 12 bases in between. The germline V gene has CDR1 LGHNA and CDR2 YSLEER.

The rearrangement links TRBV15 to TRBJ2-5; TRBD1 matches 7 bases. There are 16 residues in the CDR3. V dropped 5 bases and J dropped 0; count of bases not matched to a gene: 9. Germline V lookup: CDR1 LNHNV, CDR2 YYDKDF (reference sequence). The CDR3 DNA follows: TGTGCCACCAGCCGCCACGGGACAGAGTACCAAGAGACCCAGTACTTC. This translates into CATSRHGTEYQETQYF.

The chain uses TRBV13 and TRBJ1-1; D unclear. Trimming took 3 bases from V and 6 from J, leaving 5 bases between them. Germline V gives CDR1 PRHDT, CDR2 FYEKMQ (reference sequence). There are 11 residues in the CDR3. The CDR3 bases are TGTGCCAGCAGCTTGGTTGCTGAAGCTTTCTTT. This gives the protein CASSLVAEAFF. Complete variable domain (other parts from reference TRBV13 and TRBJ1-1): AAGVIQSPRHLIKEKRETATLKCYPIPRHDTVYWYQQGPGQDPQFLISFYEKMQSDKGSIPDRFSAQQFSDYHSELNMSSLELGDSALYFCASSLVAEAFFGQGTRLTVV.

The rearrangement links TRBV5-8 to TRBJ1-2; D call uncertain. Trimming left V 4 bases short and J 3 bases short, with 10 bases between. The CDR3 is 13 residues long. The germline V gene encodes CDR1 SGHTS and CDR2 YDEGEE. This CDR3 reads CASSGGLHYGYTF. For the CDR3, the DNA is TGTGCCAGCAGCGGCGGGTTGCACTATGGCTACACCTTC.

This sequence joins TRBV4-1 and TRBJ2-3; weak D call: TRBD2 (5 bases). Germline V gene sequence: CDR1 MGHRA, CDR2 YSYEKL. This CDR3 is 15 amino acids long. Trimming pared 0 bases from V and 3 bases from J, leaving 10 bases between. The CDR3 loop reads CASSQDPGLTDTQYF. Here the CDR3 DNA reads TGCGCCAGCAGCCAAGATCCGGGATTGACAGATACGCAGTATTTT.

The chain couples TRBV23-1 to TRBJ2-2; D is ambiguous. TRBV23-1 carries the ORF label, with uncertain function. This CDR3 has 13 amino acids. Trimming removed 0 bases at V and 8 bases at J, with 7 bases between. The DNA of the CDR3 is TGCGCCAGCAGTCAATCTCTCCGGGGGGAGCTGTTTTTT. Its translation is CASSQSLRGELFF.

The V gene is TRBV4-1, the J gene TRBJ2-1; TRBD2 is a possible D gene (5 bases). V was shortened by 3 bases and J by 8 bases, with 11 bases between the two germline ends. CDR3 length: 13 residues. CDR1 and CDR2 from the germline V gene are MGHRA and YSYEKL. The CDR3 nucleotides are TGCGCCAGCAGCCAGAAACTGGGAGATGAGCAGTTCTTC. As protein: CASSQKLGDEQFF.

The rearrangement links TRBV27 to TRBJ1-6; TRBD1 agrees at 8 bases. Germline V CDR1 and CDR2: MNHEY, SMNVEV (reference sequence). The CDR3 sequence is 15 residues long. Trimming removed 2 bases from V and 7 bases from J; junction bases left unmatched: 4. CDR3 residues: CASSLQGARNSPLHF. As DNA, the CDR3 is TGTGCCAGCAGTTTACAGGGGGCCAGGAATTCACCCCTCCACTTT.

This clone was detected only a few times. The rearrangement links TRBV2 to TRBJ2-1; 12 bases map to TRBD2. Unmatched junction bases numbered 0, after V lost 2 bases and J lost 4 bases. The CDR3 is 15 residues long. Germline V gives CDR1 SNHLY, CDR2 FYNNEI. CDR3 residues: CASSETSGGYNEQFF. The CDR3 DNA follows: TGTGCCAGCAGTGAAACTAGCGGGGGGTACAATGAGCAGTTCTTC.

Only one count was recorded for this clone. V is TRBV5-1 and J is TRBJ2-7; TRBD1 agrees at 9 bases. CDR1 and CDR2 (germline): SGHRS, YFSETQ. The CDR3 totals 14 residues. The V segment lost 3 bases and the J segment 7 bases; nucleotides outside the gene matches: 8. The CDR3 DNA sequence: TGCGCCAGCAGCTGGCCGGACAGGGGCGGGGAGCAGTACTTC. It specifies CASSWPDRGGEQYF.

This clone was picked up one time. V is TRBV5-1 and J is TRBJ2-7; TRBD1 agrees at 10 bases. CDR1 and CDR2 from the germline V gene are SGHRS and YFSETQ. This CDR3 is 14 amino acids long. J lost 4 bases, V lost 4 bases, and 5 bases had no gene match. The CDR3 bases are TGCGCCAGCAGCACCGGGACAGGGGCATACGAGCAGTACTTC. It yields the protein CASSTGTGAYEQYF.

The rearrangement uses TRBV5-1 and TRBJ2-7, with TRBD1 matching 7 bases. The V gene's germline CDR1 is SGHRS and CDR2 YFSETQ. The CDR3 has 13 amino acids. V was clipped by 5 bases and J by 5 bases; unmatched bases: 7. CDR3 loop: CASRETGKNEQYF. DNA of the CDR3: TGCGCCAGCAGAGAGACAGGGAAGAACGAGCAGTACTTC. Together with reference TRBV5-1 and TRBJ2-7, the CDR3 gives the full variable domain: KAGVTQTPRYLIKTRGQQVTLSCSPISGHRSVSWYQQTPGQGLQFLFEYFSETQRNKGNFPGRFSGRQFSNSRSEMNVSTLELGDSALYLCASRETGKNEQYFGPGTRLTVT.

The chain joins TRBV30 to TRBJ1-1; 9 bases align to TRBD1. Germline V gives CDR1 GTSNPN, CDR2 SVGIG (reference sequence). The CDR3 consists of 15 residues. Germline trimming cut 0 bases from V and 10 bases from J; bases unmatched to any gene: 12. The CDR3: CAWSVIMGQGDSAFF. CDR3 nucleotides: TGTGCCTGGAGTGTAATTATGGGACAGGGTGATTCAGCTTTCTTT.

The J gene is TRBJ2-1, the V gene TRBV6-1, with TRBD2 as a possible D gene (5 bases). The CDR3 runs to 12 residues. V was cut by 7 bases and J by 9 bases, with 13 bases left in between. Germline V lookup: CDR1 MNHNS, CDR2 SASEGT. The DNA for the CDR3 is TGTGCCAGCAACCCTATCCGGGGTGAGCAGTTCTTC. Protein: CASNPIRGEQFF.

V usage is TRBV29-1 and J usage is TRBJ1-1, with 7 bases lining up with TRBD1. V trimming: 6 bases; J trimming: 3 bases; junction bases outside the gene matches: 13. Germline CDR1 and CDR2: SQVTM and ANQGSEA. The CDR3 spans 15 residues. The CDR3: CSVPVRGGGHTEAFF. As DNA, the CDR3 is TGCAGCGTCCCCGTGAGAGGAGGGGGCCACACTGAAGCTTTCTTT.

The chain has TRBV27 and TRBJ2-3; 8 nucleotides match TRBD2. Trimming took 2 bases from V and 2 from J; bases not matched to a gene: 3. The length of the CDR3 is 15 residues. The germline gives CDR1 MNHEY, CDR2 SMNVEV (reference sequence). The CDR3 coding sequence is TGTGCCAGCAGTTTAATAGCGGGGCTCACAGATACGCAGTATTTT. Residues: CASSLIAGLTDTQYF.

The table lists this clone with a few counts. This chain uses TRBV7-2 with TRBJ2-2; D gene ambiguous. The CDR3 consists of 13 residues. Looked up from germline, CDR1 is SGHTA and CDR2 is FQGNSA. Trimming cost V 1 base and J 7 bases, with 7 bases left between them. The CDR3 DNA reads as TGTGCCAGCAGCTTAGATCACGGCGGGGAGCTGTTTTTT. Translated: CASSLDHGGELFF.

The V gene is TRBV11-2, the J gene TRBJ1-1; a weak D match, TRBD1 (5 bases). Looked up from germline, CDR1 is SGHAT and CDR2 is FQNNGV. Trimming pared 4 bases from V and 6 bases from J, leaving 18 bases between. The CDR3 contains 15 residues. CDR3 loop: CASSSSPGGGSEAFF. The CDR3 coding sequence is TGTGCCAGCAGCTCTAGCCCGGGCGGGGGGTCTGAAGCTTTCTTT. Using reference TRBV11-2 and TRBJ1-1 for the parts outside the CDR3, the full variable domain is EAGVAQSPRYKIIEKRQSVAFWCNPISGHATLYWYQQILGQGPKLLIQFQNNGVVDDSQLPKDRFSAERLKGVDSTLKIQPAKLEDSAVYLCASSSSPGGGSEAFFGQGTRLTVV.

The chain employs TRBV19 and TRBJ1-2; the D gene is possibly TRBD1 (6 bases). CDR3 size: 14 residues. Trimming took off 6 bases at V and 2 bases at J, with 13 bases between the two ends. Germline CDR1 reads LNHDA; CDR2 reads SQIVND (reference sequence). The CDR3 DNA reads TGTGCCAGTAGCATCTGGGGGCTAAACTATGGCTACACCTTC. Protein: CASSIWGLNYGYTF.

The chain recombines TRBV11-3 with TRBJ2-3; possible D gene TRBD2, 6 bases. V was trimmed by 5 bases and J by 0 bases, leaving 15 bases between them. CDR3 size: 16 residues. Per germline, CDR1 SGHNT and CDR2 YENEEA. In nucleotides, the CDR3 is TGTGCCAGCAGCCCGTACACTAGCACTAGCACAGATACGCAGTATTTT. Amino acid sequence: CASSPYTSTSTDTQYF. The full variable domain, completed using reference TRBV11-3 and TRBJ2-3, is EAGVVQSPRYKIIEKKQPVAFWCNPISGHNTLYWYLQNLGQGPELLIRYENEEAVDDSQLPKDRFSAERLKGVDSTLKIQPAELGDSAVYLCASSPYTSTSTDTQYFGPGTRLTVL.

The chain combines TRBV4-2 with TRBJ2-1; D unresolved. CDR1 LGHNA and CDR2 YNFKEQ come from the germline V gene. The CDR3 loop spans 15 amino acids. V lost 0 bases to trimming and J lost 3 bases, with 9 bases between them. The CDR3, as DNA: TGTGCCAGCAGCCAAGAAAGCAGTCTCTACAATGAGCAGTTCTTC. Its protein product is CASSQESSLYNEQFF.

The chain joins TRBV5-5 to TRBJ2-1, with 8 bases identical to TRBD1. Trimming cost V 2 bases and J 6 bases; bases outside gene matches: 10. Germline assignment: CDR1 SGHKS and CDR2 YYEKEE (reference sequence). CDR3 length: 16 amino acids. The chain's CDR3 is CASSFLPGTGGNEQFF. DNA of the CDR3: TGTGCCAGCAGCTTTCTTCCCGGGACAGGAGGCAATGAGCAGTTCTTC.

This chain uses TRBV27 with TRBJ2-7, with D perhaps TRBD1 (5 bases). Trimming shortened V by 3 bases and J by 5 bases, and 20 bases separated the two germline ends. The CDR3 is 16 amino acids. CDR1 is MNHEY and CDR2 is SMNVEV in the germline V gene (reference sequence). CDR3 sequence: CASSFSGRQGEDEQYF. The CDR3 DNA is TGTGCCAGCAGTTTTTCGGGTAGGCAGGGTGAGGACGAGCAGTACTTC.

The chain uses TRBV5-6 and TRBJ2-2; D call uncertain. V dropped 2 bases and J dropped 0 bases, with 8 bases sitting between them. The V gene's germline CDR1 is SGHDT and CDR2 YYEEEE. The CDR3 has 15 amino acids. The CDR3 region is CASSFRKANTGELFF. The CDR3 nucleotides read TGTGCCAGCAGCTTCCGCAAAGCGAACACCGGGGAGCTGTTTTTT. Using reference TRBV5-6 and TRBJ2-2 for the parts outside the CDR3, the full variable domain is DAGVTQSPTHLIKTRGQQVTLRCSPKSGHDTVSWYQQALGQGPQFIFQYYEEEERQRGNFPDRFSGHQFPNYSSELNVNALLLGDSALYLCASSFRKANTGELFFGEGSRLTVL.

The CDR3 is CASSQETGGATDTQYF. CDR3 in DNA: TGTGCCAGCAGCCAAGAGACGGGGGGGGCCACAGATACGCAGTATTTT. V and J are TRBV4-2 and TRBJ2-3, with 8 bases that match TRBD2. V gave up 0 bases and J gave up 2 bases; unmatched junction bases: 4. In germline, CDR1 is LGHNA, CDR2 YNFKEQ. This CDR3 is built from 16 residues.

This sequence joins TRBV11-2 and TRBJ2-3; TRBD2 matches at 8 bases. The CDR3 spans 16 residues. Germline trimming cut 1 base from V and 2 bases from J; bases unmatched to any gene: 5. CDR1 is SGHAT, CDR2 FQNNGV, per germline. The CDR3 reads CASSLVRGVHTDTQYF. In nucleotides, the CDR3 is TGTGCCAGCAGCTTAGTGCGGGGGGTACACACAGATACGCAGTATTTT.

The chain combines TRBV29-1 with TRBJ2-5; D remains unclear. The germline CDR1 and CDR2 sequences are SQVTM and ANQGSEA. Trimming removed 0 bases from V and 5 bases from J, with 10 bases in between. The CDR3 is 13 amino acids. The CDR3 reads CSVEDASGETQYF. DNA for the CDR3: TGCAGCGTTGAAGACGCCTCTGGGGAGACCCAGTACTTC.

The genes are TRBV12-5 and TRBJ2-3; TRBD1 is a possible D gene (5 bases). The CDR3 loop spans 16 amino acids. Germline loops: CDR1 LGHNT, CDR2 FRNRAP. Trimming left V 0 bases short and J 3 bases short, with 13 bases between. DNA for the CDR3: TGTGCTAGTGGTTTGGTACTTAGGGGCGGAACAGATACGCAGTATTTT. Translation gives CASGLVLRGGTDTQYF.

This clone was picked up a small number of times. This sequence joins TRBV2 and TRBJ2-1, with 11 bases aligning to TRBD1. The length of the CDR3 is 14 residues. V dropped 7 bases and J dropped 7; count of bases not matched to a gene: 6. The germline V gene has CDR1 SNHLY and CDR2 FYNNEI. CDR3 loop: CASTGTGGWNEQFF. The CDR3 DNA reads TGTGCCAGCACCGGGACAGGGGGATGGAATGAGCAGTTCTTC.

V and J are TRBV4-3 and TRBJ2-1, with 9 bases matching TRBD2. CDR3 length: 15 residues. V lost 1 base, J lost 5 bases, and 3 bases stayed unmatched. CDR1 LGHNA and CDR2 YSLEER come from the germline V gene. CDR3 region: CASSQGRGGNNEQFF. In DNA, the CDR3 is TGCGCCAGCAGCCAAGGGCGGGGGGGTAACAATGAGCAGTTCTTC.

The chain has TRBV13 and TRBJ2-2; D is undetermined. Trimming stripped 8 bases from V and 7 bases from J, with 8 bases between. CDR1 is PRHDT, CDR2 FYEKMQ, per germline (reference sequence). The CDR3 sequence is 11 residues long. The CDR3 sequence: CASLKNGELFF. DNA of the CDR3: TGTGCCAGCCTGAAGAACGGGGAGCTGTTTTTT.